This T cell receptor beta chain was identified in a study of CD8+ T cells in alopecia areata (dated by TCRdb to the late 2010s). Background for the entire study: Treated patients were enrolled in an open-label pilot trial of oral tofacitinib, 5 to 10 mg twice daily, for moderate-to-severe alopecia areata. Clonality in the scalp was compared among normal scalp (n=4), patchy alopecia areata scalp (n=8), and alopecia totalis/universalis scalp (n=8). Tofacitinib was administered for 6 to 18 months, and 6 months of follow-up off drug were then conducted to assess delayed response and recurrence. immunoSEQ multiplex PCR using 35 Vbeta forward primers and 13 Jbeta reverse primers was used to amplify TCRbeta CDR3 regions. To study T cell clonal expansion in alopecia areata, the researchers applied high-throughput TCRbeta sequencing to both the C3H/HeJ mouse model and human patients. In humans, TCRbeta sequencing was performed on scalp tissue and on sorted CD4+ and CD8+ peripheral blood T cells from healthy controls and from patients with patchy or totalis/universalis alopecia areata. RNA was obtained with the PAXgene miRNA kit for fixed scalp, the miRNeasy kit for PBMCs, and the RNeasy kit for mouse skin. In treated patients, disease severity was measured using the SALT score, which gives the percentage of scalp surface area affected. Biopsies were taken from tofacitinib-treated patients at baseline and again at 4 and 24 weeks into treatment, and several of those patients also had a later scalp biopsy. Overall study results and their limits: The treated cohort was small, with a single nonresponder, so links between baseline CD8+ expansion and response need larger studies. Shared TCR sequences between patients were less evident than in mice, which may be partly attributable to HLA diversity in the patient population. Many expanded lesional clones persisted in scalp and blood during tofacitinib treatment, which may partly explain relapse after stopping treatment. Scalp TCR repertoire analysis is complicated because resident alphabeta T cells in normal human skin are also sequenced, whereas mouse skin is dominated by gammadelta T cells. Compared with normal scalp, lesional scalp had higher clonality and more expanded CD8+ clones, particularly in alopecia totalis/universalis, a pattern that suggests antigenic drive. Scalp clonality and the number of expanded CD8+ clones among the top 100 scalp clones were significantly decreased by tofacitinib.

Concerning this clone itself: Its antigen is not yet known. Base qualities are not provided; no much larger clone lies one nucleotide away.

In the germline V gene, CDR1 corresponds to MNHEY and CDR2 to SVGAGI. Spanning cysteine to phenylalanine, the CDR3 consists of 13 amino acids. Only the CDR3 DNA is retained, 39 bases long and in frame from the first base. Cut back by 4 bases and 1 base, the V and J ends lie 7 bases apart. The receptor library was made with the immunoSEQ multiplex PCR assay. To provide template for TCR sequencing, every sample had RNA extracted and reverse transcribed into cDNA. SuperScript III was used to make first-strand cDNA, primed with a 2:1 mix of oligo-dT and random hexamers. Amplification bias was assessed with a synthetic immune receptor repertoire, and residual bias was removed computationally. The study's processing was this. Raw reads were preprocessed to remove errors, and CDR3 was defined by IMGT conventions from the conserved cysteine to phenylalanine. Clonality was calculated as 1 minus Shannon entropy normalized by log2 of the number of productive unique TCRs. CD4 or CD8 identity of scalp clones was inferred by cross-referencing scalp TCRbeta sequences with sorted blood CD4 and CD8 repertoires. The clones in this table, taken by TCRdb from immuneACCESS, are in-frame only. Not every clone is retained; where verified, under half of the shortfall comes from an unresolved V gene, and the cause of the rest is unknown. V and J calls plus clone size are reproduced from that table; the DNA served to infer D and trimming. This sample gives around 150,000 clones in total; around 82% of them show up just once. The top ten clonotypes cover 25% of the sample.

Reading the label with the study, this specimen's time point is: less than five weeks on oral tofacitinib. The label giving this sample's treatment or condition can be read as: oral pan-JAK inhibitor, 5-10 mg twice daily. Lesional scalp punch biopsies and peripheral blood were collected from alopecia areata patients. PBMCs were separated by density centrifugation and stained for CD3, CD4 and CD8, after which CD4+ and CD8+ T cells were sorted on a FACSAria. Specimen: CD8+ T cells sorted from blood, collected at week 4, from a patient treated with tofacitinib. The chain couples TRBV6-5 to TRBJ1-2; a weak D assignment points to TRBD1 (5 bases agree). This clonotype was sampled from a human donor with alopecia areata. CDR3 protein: CASSWGLNYGYTF. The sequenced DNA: TGTGCCAGCAGTTGGGGACTTAACTATGGCTACACCTTC.